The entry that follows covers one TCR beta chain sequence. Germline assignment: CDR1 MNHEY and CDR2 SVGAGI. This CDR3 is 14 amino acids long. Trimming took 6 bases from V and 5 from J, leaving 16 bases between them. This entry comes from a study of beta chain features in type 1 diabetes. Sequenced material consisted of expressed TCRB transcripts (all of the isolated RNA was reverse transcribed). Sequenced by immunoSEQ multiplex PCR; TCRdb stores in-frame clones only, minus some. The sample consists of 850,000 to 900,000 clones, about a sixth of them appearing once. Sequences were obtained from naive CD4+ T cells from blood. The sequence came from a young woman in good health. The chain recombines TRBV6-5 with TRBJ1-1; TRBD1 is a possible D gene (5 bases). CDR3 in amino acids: CASRKGSGGTEAFF. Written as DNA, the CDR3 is TGTGCCAGCAGGAAGGGGTCCGGGGGGACTGAAGCTTTCTTT.